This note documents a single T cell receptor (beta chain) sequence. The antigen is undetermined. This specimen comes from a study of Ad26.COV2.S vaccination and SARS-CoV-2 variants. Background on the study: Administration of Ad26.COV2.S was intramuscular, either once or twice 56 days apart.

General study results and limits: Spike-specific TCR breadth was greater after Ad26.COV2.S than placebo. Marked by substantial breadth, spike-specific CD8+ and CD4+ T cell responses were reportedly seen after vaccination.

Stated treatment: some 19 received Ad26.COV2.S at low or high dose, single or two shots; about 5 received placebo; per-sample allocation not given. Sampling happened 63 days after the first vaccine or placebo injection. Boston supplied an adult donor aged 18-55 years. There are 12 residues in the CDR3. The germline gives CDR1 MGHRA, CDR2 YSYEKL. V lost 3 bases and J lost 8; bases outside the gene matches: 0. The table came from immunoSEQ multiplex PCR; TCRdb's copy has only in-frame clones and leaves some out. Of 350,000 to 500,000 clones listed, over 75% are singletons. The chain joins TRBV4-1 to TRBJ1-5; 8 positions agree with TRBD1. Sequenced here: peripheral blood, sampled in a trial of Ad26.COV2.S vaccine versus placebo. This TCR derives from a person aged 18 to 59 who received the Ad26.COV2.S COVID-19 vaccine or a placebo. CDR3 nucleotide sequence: TGCGCCAGCAGCCAGACAGGGGAGCCCCAGCATTTT. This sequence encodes CASSQTGEPQHF.